Given below is one T cell receptor (beta chain) in context. No antigen is known for it. Trimming took 0 bases from V and 2 from J; bases not matched to a gene: 7. Germline lookup yields CDR1 MNHEY and CDR2 SMNVEV (reference sequence). This CDR3 is built from 17 residues. It was considered stable Graves' hyperthyroidism when ophthalmopathy did not progress within 18 months. PBMCs were collected from an approximately 9.5 ml volume of fresh peripheral blood. This sample is part of a study of T cells in Graves' hyperthyroidism and ophthalmopathy. Regarding the study as a whole: By a 13 V-J model, ophthalmopathy was set apart from stable hyperthyroidism.

RNA transcripts provided the source from which TCR beta CDR3 regions were amplified. Initially, a first-round RT-PCR of the TCR CDR3 employed the HTBI primer set. From the multiplex PCR reads, TCRdb called clonotypes with MiXCR, one entry per CDR3 protein. This table has about half a million distinct CDR3 sequences, around 20% appearing once. The chain links TRBV27 to TRBJ2-7; 10 bases map to TRBD2. Specimen: blood. This clonotype originated in a man aged 18 to 30 with Graves' hyperthyroidism. CDR3 nucleotide sequence: TGTGCCAGCAGTTTATCGTGGCTAGCGGGAGTCGCCTACGAGCAGTACTTC. As protein: CASSLSWLAGVAYEQYF.